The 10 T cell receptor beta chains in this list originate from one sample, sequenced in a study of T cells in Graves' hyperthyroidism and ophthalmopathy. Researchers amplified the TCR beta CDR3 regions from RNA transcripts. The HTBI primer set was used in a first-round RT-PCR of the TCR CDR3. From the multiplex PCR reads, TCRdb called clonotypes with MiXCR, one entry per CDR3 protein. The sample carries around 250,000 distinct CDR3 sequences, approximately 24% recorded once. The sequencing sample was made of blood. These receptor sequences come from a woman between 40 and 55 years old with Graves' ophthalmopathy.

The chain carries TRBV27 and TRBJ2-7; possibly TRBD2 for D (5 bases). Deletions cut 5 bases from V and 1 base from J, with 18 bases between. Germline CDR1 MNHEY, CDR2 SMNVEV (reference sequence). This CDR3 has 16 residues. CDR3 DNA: TGTGCCAGCAGTCCTCGTCTCCGGGAAGAATCCTACGAGCAGTACTTC. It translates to CASSPRLREESYEQYF.

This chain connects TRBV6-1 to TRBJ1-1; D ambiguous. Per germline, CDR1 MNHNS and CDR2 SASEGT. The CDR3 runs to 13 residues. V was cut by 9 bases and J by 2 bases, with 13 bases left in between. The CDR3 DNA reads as TGTGCCAGTGAAGATTGGGTCAACACTGAAGCTTTCTTT. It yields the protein CASEDWVNTEAFF.

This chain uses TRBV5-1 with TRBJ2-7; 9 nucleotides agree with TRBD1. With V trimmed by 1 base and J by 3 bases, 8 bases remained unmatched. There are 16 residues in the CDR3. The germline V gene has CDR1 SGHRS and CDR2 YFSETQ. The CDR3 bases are TGCGCCAGCAGCTTGATACAGGGGGCGGTTAGCTACGAGCAGTACTTC. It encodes CASSLIQGAVSYEQYF.

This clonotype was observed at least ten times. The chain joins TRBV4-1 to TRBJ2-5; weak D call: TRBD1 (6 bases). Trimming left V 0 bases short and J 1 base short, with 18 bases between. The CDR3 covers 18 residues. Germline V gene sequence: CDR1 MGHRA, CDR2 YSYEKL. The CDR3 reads CASSQEGTLLGGQETQYF. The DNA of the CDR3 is TGCGCCAGCAGCCAAGAAGGAACTTTACTAGGGGGCCAAGAGACCCAGTACTTC.

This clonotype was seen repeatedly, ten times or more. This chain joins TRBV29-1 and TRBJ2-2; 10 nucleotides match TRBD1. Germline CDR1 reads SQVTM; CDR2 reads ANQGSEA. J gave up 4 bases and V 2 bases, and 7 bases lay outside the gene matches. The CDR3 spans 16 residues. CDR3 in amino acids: CSVERQGAIGTGELFF. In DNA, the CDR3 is TGCAGCGTTGAACGACAGGGGGCGATCGGCACCGGGGAGCTGTTTTTT.

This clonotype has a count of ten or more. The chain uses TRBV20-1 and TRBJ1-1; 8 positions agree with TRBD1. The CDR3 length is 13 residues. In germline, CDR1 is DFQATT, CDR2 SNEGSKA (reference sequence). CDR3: CSTYRGMNTEAFF. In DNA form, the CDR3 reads TGCAGCACATACAGGGGGATGAACACTGAAGCTTTCTTT.

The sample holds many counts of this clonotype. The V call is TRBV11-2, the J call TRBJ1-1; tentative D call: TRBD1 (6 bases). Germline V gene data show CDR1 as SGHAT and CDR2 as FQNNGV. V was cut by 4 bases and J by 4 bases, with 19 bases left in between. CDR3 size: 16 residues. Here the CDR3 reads CASSSRGSGVRTEAFF. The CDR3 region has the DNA TGTGCCAGCAGCTCCCGGGGTTCAGGGGTCCGCACTGAAGCTTTCTTT.

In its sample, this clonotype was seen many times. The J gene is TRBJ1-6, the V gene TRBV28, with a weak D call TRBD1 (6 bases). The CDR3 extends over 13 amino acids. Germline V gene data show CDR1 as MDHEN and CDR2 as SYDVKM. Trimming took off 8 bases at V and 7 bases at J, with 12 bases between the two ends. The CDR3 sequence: CASRRGGNSPLHF. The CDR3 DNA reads TGTGCCAGCCGTCGGGGGGGCAATTCACCCCTCCACTTT. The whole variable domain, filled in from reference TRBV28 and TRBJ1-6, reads DVKVTQSSRYLVKRTGEKVFLECVQDMDHENMFWYRQDPGLGLRLIYFSYDVKMKEKGDIPEGYSVSREKKERFSLILESASTNQTSMYLCASRRGGNSPLHFGNGTRLTVT.

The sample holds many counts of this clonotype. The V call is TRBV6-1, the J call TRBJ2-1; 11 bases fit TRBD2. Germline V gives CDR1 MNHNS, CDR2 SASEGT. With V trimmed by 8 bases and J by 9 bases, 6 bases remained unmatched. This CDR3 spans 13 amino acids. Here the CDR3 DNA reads TGTGCCAGCCGGCTAGCGGGAGGCGGTGAGCAGTTCTTC. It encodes CASRLAGGGEQFF.

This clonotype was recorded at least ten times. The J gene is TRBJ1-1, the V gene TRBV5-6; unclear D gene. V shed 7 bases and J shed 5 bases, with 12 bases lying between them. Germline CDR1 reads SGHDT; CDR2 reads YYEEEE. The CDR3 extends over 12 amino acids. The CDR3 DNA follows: TGTGCCAGCGGAAAACTAGGGACTGAAGCTTTCTTT. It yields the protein CASGKLGTEAFF.